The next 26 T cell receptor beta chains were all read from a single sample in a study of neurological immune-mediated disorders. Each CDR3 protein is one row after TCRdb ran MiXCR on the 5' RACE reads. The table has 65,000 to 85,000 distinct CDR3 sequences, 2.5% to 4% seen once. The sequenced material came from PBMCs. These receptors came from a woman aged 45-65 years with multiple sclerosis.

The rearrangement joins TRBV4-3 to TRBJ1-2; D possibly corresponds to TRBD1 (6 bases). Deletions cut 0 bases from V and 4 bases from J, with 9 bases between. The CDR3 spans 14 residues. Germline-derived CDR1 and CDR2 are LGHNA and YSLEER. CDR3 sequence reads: CASSQDNRAYGYTF. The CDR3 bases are TGCGCCAGCAGCCAAGATAACAGGGCCTATGGCTACACCTTC.

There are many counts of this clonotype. The CDR3 DNA sequence: TGCAGTGCTAGTGTCAGGGGGCAAGAAAAACTGTTTTTT. It is translated as CSASVRGQEKLFF. The chain recombines TRBV20-1 with TRBJ1-4; 8 nucleotides agree with TRBD1. The V and J ends lost 3 bases and 8 bases, in that order; junction bases with no gene match: 5. This CDR3 has 13 residues. Germline CDR1 reads DFQATT; CDR2 reads SNEGSKA (reference sequence).

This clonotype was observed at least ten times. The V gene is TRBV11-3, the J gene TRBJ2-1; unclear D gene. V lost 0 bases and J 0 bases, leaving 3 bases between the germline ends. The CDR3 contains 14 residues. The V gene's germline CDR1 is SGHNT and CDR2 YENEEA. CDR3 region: CASSLEGSYNEQFF. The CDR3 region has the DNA TGTGCCAGCAGCTTAGAGGGCTCCTACAATGAGCAGTTCTTC.

This CDR3 reads CASSYSSNYEQYF. CDR3 coding DNA: TGTGCCAGCAGCTATTCTAGTAACTACGAGCAGTACTTC. The genes are TRBV7-2 and TRBJ2-7; D gene unclear. Per germline, CDR1 SGHTA and CDR2 FQGNSA. The CDR3 sequence is 13 residues long. The V end was cut by 4 bases, the J end by 3 bases, with 10 bases between.

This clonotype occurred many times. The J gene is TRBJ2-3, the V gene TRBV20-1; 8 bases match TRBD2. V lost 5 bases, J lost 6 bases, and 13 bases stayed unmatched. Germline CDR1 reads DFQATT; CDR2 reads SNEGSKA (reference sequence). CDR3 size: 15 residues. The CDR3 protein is CSAGTSAVVRDTQYF. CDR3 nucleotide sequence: TGCAGTGCTGGGACTAGTGCGGTAGTCAGGGATACGCAGTATTTT.

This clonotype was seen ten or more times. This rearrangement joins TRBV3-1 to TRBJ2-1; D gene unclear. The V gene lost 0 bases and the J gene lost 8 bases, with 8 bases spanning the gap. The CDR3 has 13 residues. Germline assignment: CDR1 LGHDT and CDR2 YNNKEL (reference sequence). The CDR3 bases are TGTGCCAGCAGCCAAGATCTATTTGATGAGCAGTTCTTC. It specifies CASSQDLFDEQFF.

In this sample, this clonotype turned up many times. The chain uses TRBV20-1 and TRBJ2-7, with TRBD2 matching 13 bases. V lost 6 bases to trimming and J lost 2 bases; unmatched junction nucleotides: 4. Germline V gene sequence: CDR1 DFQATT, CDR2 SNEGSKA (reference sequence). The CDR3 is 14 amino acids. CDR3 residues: CSATGLAGTYEQYF. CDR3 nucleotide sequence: TGCAGTGCCACGGGACTAGCGGGAACCTACGAGCAGTACTTC.

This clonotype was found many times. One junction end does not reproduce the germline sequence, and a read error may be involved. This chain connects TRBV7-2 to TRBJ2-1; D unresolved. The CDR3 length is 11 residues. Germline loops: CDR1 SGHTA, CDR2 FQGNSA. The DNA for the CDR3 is TGTGCCAGCAGCTCTCTCAATGTGCAGTTCTTC. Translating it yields CASSSLNVQFF. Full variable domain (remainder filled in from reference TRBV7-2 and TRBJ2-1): GAGVSQSPSNKVTEKGKDVELRCDPISGHTALYWYRQSLGQGLEFLIYFQGNSAPDKSGLPSDRFSAERTGGSVSTLTIQRTQQEDSAVYLCASSSLNVQFFGPGTRLTVL.

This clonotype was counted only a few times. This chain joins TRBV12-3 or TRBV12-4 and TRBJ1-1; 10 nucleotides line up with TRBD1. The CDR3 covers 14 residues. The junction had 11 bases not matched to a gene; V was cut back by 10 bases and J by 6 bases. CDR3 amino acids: CATRPGTGDPEAFF. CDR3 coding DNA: TGTGCCACCCGACCCGGGACAGGGGATCCTGAAGCTTTCTTT.

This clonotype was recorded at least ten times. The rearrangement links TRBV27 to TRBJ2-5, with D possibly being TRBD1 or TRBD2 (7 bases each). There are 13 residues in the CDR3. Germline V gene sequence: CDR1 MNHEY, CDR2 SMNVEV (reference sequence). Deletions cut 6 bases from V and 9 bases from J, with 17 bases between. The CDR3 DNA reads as TGTGCCAGCAGATTAACAGGGGAGGGGGCCCAGTACTTC. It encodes CASRLTGEGAQYF.

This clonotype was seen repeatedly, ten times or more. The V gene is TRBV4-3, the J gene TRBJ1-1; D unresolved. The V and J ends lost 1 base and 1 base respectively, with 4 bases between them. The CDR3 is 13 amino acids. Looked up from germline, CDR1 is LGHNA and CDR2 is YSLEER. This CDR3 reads CASSQGGNTEAFF. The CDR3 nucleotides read TGCGCCAGCAGCCAAGGGGGGAACACTGAAGCTTTCTTT.

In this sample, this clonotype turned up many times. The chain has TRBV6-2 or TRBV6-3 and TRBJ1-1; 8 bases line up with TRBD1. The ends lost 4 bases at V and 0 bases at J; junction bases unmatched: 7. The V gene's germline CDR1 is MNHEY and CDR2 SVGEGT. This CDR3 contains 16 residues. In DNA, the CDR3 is TGTGCCAGCAGTTCTACAGGGGGGTTCGTGAACACTGAAGCTTTCTTT. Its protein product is CASSSTGGFVNTEAFF.

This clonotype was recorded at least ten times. CDR3 protein: CSARVRRSKYF. In DNA, the CDR3 is TGCAGTGCTAGGGTCCGGAGGTCAAAGTACTTC. The chain links TRBV20-1 to TRBJ2-4; tentative D call: TRBD2 (5 bases). Germline V gives CDR1 DFQATT, CDR2 SNEGSKA (reference sequence). The CDR3 sequence is 11 residues long. V was pared by 3 bases and J by 14 bases, with 14 bases between.

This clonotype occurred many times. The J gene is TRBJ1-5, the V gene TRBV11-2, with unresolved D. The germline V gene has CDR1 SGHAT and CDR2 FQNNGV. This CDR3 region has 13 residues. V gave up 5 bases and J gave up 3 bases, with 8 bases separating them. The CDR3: CASSLGLNQPQHF. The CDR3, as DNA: TGTGCCAGCAGCCTGGGTCTCAATCAGCCCCAGCATTTT.

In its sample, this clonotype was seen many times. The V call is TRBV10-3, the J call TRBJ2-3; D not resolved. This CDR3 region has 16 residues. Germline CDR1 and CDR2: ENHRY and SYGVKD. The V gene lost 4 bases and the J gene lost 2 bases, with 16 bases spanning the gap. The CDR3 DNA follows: TGTGCCATCAGTGGTTTAGGAACTGGGTCCACAGATACGCAGTATTTT. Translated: CAISGLGTGSTDTQYF.

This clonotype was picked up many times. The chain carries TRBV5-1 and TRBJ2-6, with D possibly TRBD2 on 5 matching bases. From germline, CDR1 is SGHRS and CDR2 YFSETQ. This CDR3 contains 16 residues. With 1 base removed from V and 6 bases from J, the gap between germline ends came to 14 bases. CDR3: CASSLKVSGEANVLTF. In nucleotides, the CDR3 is TGCGCCAGCAGCTTGAAAGTCTCCGGGGAGGCCAACGTCCTGACTTTC.

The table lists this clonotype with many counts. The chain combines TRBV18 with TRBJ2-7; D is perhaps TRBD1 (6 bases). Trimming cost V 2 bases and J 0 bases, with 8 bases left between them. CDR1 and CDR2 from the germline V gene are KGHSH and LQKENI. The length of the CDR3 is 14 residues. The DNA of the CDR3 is TGTGCCAGCTCACCAGGCAGGGGCTCCTACGAGCAGTACTTC. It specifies CASSPGRGSYEQYF.

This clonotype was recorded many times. This CDR3 reads CASSLDSGGMNTEAFF. The DNA for the CDR3 is TGTGCCAGCAGCTTAGATTCGGGGGGCATGAACACTGAAGCTTTCTTT. This chain joins TRBV7-2 and TRBJ1-1; D perhaps matches TRBD1 (6 bases). CDR1 and CDR2 from the germline V gene are SGHTA and FQGNSA. The CDR3 runs to 16 residues. V was clipped by 1 base and J by 0 bases, with 12 bases between them.

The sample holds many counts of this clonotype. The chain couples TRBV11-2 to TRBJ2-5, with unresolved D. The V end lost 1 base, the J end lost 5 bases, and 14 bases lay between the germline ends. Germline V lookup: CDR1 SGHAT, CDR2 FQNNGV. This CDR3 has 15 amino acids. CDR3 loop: CASSLVRSHLETQYF. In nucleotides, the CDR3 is TGTGCCAGCAGCTTAGTCCGTAGCCACTTGGAGACCCAGTACTTC.

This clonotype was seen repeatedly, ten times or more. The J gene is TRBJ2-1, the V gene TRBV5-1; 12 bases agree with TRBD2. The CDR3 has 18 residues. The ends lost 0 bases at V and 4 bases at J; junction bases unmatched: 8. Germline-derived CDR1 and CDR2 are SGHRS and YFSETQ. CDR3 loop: CASSLEGTSGPIYNEQFF. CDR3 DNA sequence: TGCGCCAGCAGCTTGGAGGGGACTAGCGGGCCGATTTACAATGAGCAGTTCTTC.

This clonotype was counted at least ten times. The CDR3 DNA follows: TGCAGCGTCATAGCGGGAGGGCTTACAGAGACCCAGTACTTC. Protein: CSVIAGGLTETQYF. This chain links TRBV29-1 with TRBJ2-5; TRBD2 agrees at 11 bases. This CDR3 has 14 residues. Germline V gives CDR1 SQVTM, CDR2 ANQGSEA. After removal of 6 bases from V and 4 bases from J, the junction contained 7 bases not matched to a gene.

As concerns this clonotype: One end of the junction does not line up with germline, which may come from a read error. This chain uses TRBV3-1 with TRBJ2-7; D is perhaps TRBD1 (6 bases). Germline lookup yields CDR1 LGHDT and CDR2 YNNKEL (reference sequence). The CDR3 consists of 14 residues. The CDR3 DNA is TGTGTCAGCAGCCAAGATGATCTCAGGGGCGAGCAGTACTTC. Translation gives CVSSQDDLRGEQYF.

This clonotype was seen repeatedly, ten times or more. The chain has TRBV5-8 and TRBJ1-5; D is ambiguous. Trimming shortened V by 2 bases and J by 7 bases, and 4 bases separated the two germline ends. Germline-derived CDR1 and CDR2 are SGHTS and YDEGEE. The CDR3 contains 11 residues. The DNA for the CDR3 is TGTGCCAGCAGCTTCGGGCAGCCCCAGCATTTT. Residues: CASSFGQPQHF.

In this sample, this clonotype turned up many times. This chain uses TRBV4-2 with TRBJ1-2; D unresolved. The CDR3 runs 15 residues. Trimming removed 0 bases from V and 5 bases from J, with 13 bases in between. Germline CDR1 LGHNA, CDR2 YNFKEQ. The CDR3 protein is CASSQDRGIGYGYTF. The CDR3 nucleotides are TGTGCCAGCAGCCAAGATCGCGGAATCGGATATGGCTACACCTTC.

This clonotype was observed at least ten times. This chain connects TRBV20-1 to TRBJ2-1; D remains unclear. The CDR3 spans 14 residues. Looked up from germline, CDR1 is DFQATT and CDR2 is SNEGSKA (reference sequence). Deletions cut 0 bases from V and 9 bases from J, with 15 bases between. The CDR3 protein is CSARDGLVGIEQFF. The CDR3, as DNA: TGCAGTGCTAGAGATGGGCTAGTAGGGATTGAGCAGTTCTTC.

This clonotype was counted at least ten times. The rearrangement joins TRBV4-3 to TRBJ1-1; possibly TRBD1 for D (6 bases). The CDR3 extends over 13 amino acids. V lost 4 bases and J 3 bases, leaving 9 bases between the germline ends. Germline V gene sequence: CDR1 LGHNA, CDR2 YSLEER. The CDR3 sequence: CASSPRTDTEAFF. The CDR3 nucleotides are TGCGCCAGCAGCCCCCGGACAGACACTGAAGCTTTCTTT.